Following are 8 T cell receptor beta chains from one sample sequenced in a study of regulatory T cells in long-lasting Graves disease. Documented time point: newly diagnosed GD, antithyroid drugs for less than 3 months. PBMC-derived RNA was used for the TCR library. Construction of TCR beta libraries relied on iRepertoire HTBI primers and on Arm-PCR targeting CDR3 regions. TCRdb reprocessed the multiplex PCR reads with MiXCR, giving one entry per CDR3 protein. The sample carries about 540,000 distinct CDR3 sequences, around an eighth recorded once. The same sample was also used in a study of T cells in Graves' hyperthyroidism and ophthalmopathy.

Sequenced material: peripheral blood mononuclear cells (PBMCs), taken at new diagnosis, from a patient treated with antithyroid drugs. The receptors derive from a man aged 25-45 years with Graves disease.

The V call is TRBV18, the J call TRBJ1-1; no reliable D call. Deletions cut 3 bases from V and 1 base from J, with 9 bases between. This CDR3 comprises 14 residues. Germline loops: CDR1 KGHSH, CDR2 LQKENI. The CDR3 DNA reads TGTGCCAGCTCACCTAAGGGAAAGAACACTGAAGCTTTCTTT. Translating gives CASSPKGKNTEAFF.

This clonotype was counted ten times or more. The J gene is TRBJ1-6, the V gene TRBV27; D is ambiguous. The V gene lost 8 bases and the J gene lost 9 bases, with 14 bases spanning the gap. The CDR3 consists of 13 residues. Germline lookup yields CDR1 MNHEY and CDR2 SMNVEV (reference sequence). The DNA of the CDR3 is TGTGCCAGCGGGATCGAAATTGTTTCACCCCTCCACTTT. Its protein product is CASGIEIVSPLHF.

This clonotype was observed a handful of times. The chain is built from TRBV20-1 and TRBJ2-3; the match to TRBD2 covers 7 bases. With 6 bases clipped from V and 6 bases from J, the junction kept 24 bases outside the gene matches. The CDR3 consists of 18 residues. Germline V gene lookup returns CDR1 DFQATT and CDR2 SNEGSKA (reference sequence). In nucleotides, the CDR3 is TGCAGTGCCCCGCATATAGAATTAAGCGGGGTGAAGGTGGATACGCAGTATTTT. It codes for CSAPHIELSGVKVDTQYF.

This clonotype was detected many times. The chain recombines TRBV5-4 with TRBJ1-2; no clear D gene. This CDR3 has 12 residues. Germline lookup yields CDR1 SGHNT and CDR2 YYREEE (reference sequence). The ends were cut back, 0 bases at V and 6 bases at J, with 6 bases in the middle. The chain's CDR3 is CASSLGVDGYTF. CDR3 nucleotide sequence: TGTGCCAGCAGCTTGGGTGTGGATGGCTACACCTTC.

The chain has TRBV14 and TRBJ2-3, with TRBD1 matching 7 bases. The J call is in doubt because the DNA end fits TRBJ2-7 better. This CDR3 region has 15 residues. The germline V gene has CDR1 SGHDN and CDR2 FVKESK. As DNA, the CDR3 is TGTGCCAGCAGCCAAACCCTAAGACAGGGTAGGGAGCAGTACTTC. Amino acids: CASSQTLRQGREQYF.

This clonotype was detected many times. V and J are TRBV27 and TRBJ2-3; 8 bases align to TRBD2. V lost 4 bases, J lost 5 bases, and 11 bases stayed unmatched. CDR1 and CDR2 (germline): MNHEY, SMNVEV (reference sequence). The CDR3 runs 16 residues. In DNA form, the CDR3 reads TGTGCCAGCAGTTCACCGGGGACTAGTTTTATAGATACGCAGTATTTT. Translation gives CASSSPGTSFIDTQYF.

This clonotype was seen at least ten times. This rearrangement joins TRBV20-1 to TRBJ2-5; D is possibly TRBD2 (6 bases). The V end was cut by 6 bases, the J end by 7 bases, with 21 bases between. Looked up from germline, CDR1 is DFQATT and CDR2 is SNEGSKA (reference sequence). The CDR3 is 14 amino acids. The CDR3 coding sequence is TGCAGTGCAAGTCGACTAGTGAGAGTTGGGACCCAGTACTTC. It yields the protein CSASRLVRVGTQYF.

In this sample, this clonotype turned up a few times. The chain recombines TRBV7-9 with TRBJ2-5; D gene uncertain. Deletions cut 5 bases from V and 4 bases from J, with 14 bases between. Germline lookup yields CDR1 SEHNR and CDR2 FQNEAQ (reference sequence). The CDR3 loop spans 14 amino acids. Here the CDR3 DNA reads TGTGCCAGCAGCCCGACACCCGTGGGAGAGACCCAGTACTTC. Amino acid sequence: CASSPTPVGETQYF.